This T cell receptor beta chain was retrieved from a study of blood T cell repertoires in COVID-19. Study-level background: Some COVID-19 samples were acute and others convalescent; all came from the United States, Italy and Spain. T cells, B-cell-depleted T cells, or PBMCs provided the cDNA or gDNA that served as material.

In the original workflow: Cell counts per sample came from amplifying reference gene primers. Generated by immunoSEQ multiplex PCR, the TCRdb table keeps only in-frame clones and is missing some. V and J calls and clone size are as listed in that table; D and trimming were resolved from the DNA. The sample includes some 99,000 clones, over 70% seen only once; the top ten take 6% to 7%. Deletions cut 0 bases from V and 2 bases from J, with 8 bases between. This CDR3 is built from 15 residues. The V gene's germline CDR1 is MNHEY and CDR2 SVGEGT. There are a few counts of this clone. This sequence originates from a woman in her 50s with acute or convalescent COVID-19. This chain links TRBV6-2 or TRBV6-3 with TRBJ1-5, with a weak D call TRBD1 (6 bases). Source material: peripheral blood. In DNA form, the CDR3 reads TGTGCCAGCAGTTACTCGGCAGGGGGCAATCAGCCCCAGCATTTT. Its translation: CASSYSAGGNQPQHF.